The 8 T cell receptor beta chains reported below all come from one sample, sequenced in a study of shared clonotypes between healthy human individuals. Profiling relied on immunoSEQ multiplex PCR, and the TCRdb table lists in-frame clones only, not all of them. The sample shows more than 1,200,000 clones, 97% to 99% of them seen only once. The specimen sequenced was naive CD4+ T cells sorted from blood. Specified subset: CD45RA+ positively selected. The source of these receptors is a man aged 30 to 39 in good health.

This clone was picked up one time. The rearrangement joins TRBV5-1 to TRBJ2-5; D tentatively fits TRBD1 or TRBD2 (6 bases each). V was shortened by 4 bases and J by 5 bases, with 15 bases between the two germline ends. Germline V gives CDR1 SGHRS, CDR2 YFSETQ. This CDR3 has 14 amino acids. The CDR3: CASSQSGAGETQYF. For the CDR3, the DNA is TGCGCCAGCAGCCAGTCAGGGGCGGGGGAGACCCAGTACTTC.

The gene calls are TRBV15 and TRBJ2-7, with D unclear. The CDR3 extends over 14 amino acids. Trimming removed 4 bases at V and 5 bases at J, with 15 bases between. The germline V gene encodes CDR1 LNHNV and CDR2 YYDKDF (reference sequence). The CDR3 coding sequence is TGTGCCACCAGCACCCACCTTTTAGTAAACGAGCAGTACTTC. This encodes CATSTHLLVNEQYF.

As to this clone: Other DNA sequences in this specimen translate into the identical CDR3. This sequence joins TRBV28 and TRBJ1-5; a weak D match, TRBD1 (5 bases). V lost 8 bases to trimming and J lost 0 bases, with 8 bases between them. This CDR3 has 13 amino acids. In germline, CDR1 is MDHEN, CDR2 SYDVKM. The CDR3 sequence: CASARDSNQPQHF. The CDR3, as DNA: TGTGCCAGCGCCAGGGATAGCAATCAGCCCCAGCATTTT.

About this clone itself: Distinct nucleotide sequences in the sample also encode this CDR3. This chain uses TRBV9 with TRBJ2-7; 9 bases line up with TRBD1. V lost 0 bases to trimming and J lost 4 bases; unmatched junction nucleotides: 2. The germline V gene encodes CDR1 SGDLS and CDR2 YYNGEE. The CDR3 contains 14 residues. As DNA, the CDR3 is TGTGCCAGCAGCGTAGGACAGGGGGGGTACGAGCAGTACTTC. It specifies CASSVGQGGYEQYF. Variable domain in full (rest from reference TRBV9 and TRBJ2-7): DSGVTQTPKHLITATGQRVTLRCSPRSGDLSVYWYQQSLDQGLQFLIQYYNGEERAKGNILERFSAQQFPDLHSELNLSSLELGDSALYFCASSVGQGGYEQYFGPGTRLTVT.

The chain uses TRBV28 and TRBJ1-5; 11 positions match TRBD1. With 6 bases clipped from V and 5 bases from J, the junction kept 3 bases outside the gene matches. Germline V lookup: CDR1 MDHEN, CDR2 SYDVKM. There are 14 residues in the CDR3. Here the CDR3 reads CASSRTGGYQPQHF. CDR3 bases: TGTGCCAGCAGCCGGACAGGGGGCTATCAGCCCCAGCATTTT.

The V gene is TRBV18, the J gene TRBJ2-7, with D perhaps TRBD2 (5 bases). In germline, CDR1 is KGHSH, CDR2 LQKENI. Trimming took off 1 base at V and 6 bases at J, with 10 bases between the two ends. The CDR3 totals 13 residues. Written as DNA, the CDR3 is TGTGCCAGCTCACCACTTCCGGCGGGCGAGCAGTACTTC. Its translation is CASSPLPAGEQYF.

The genes are TRBV2 and TRBJ1-5; TRBD1 aligns across 8 bases. V gave up 3 bases and J gave up 1 base; unmatched junction bases: 5. The CDR3 is 16 amino acids. Germline V gene data show CDR1 as SNHLY and CDR2 as FYNNEI. The CDR3 bases are TGTGCCAGCAGTGATAGGGCAGGGGGCAGCAATCAGCCCCAGCATTTT. Translation: CASSDRAGGSNQPQHF.

The rearrangement uses TRBV29-1 and TRBJ1-5, with a tentative D call TRBD1 (6 bases). The CDR3 extends over 13 amino acids. Trimming took 8 bases from V and 3 from J, leaving 14 bases between them. CDR1 is SQVTM, CDR2 ANQGSEA, per germline. The CDR3 is CSSGAGPNQPQHF. The CDR3 DNA reads TGCAGCTCGGGGGCAGGCCCCAATCAGCCCCAGCATTTT.